This TCR beta chain was captured in a study of blood T cell repertoires in COVID-19. Study-wide context: Material from acute and convalescent COVID-19 was sourced from the United States, Italy and Spain.

The ends lost 0 bases at V and 7 bases at J; junction bases unmatched: 7. The CDR3 has 16 residues. CDR1 is SGHRS, CDR2 YFSETQ, per germline. TCRdb keeps only in-frame clones here, not all; method: immunoSEQ multiplex PCR. The sample includes about 99,000 clones, roughly 83% of them seen just once. The chain joins TRBV5-1 to TRBJ1-4, with 9 bases that match TRBD1. Specimen: peripheral blood. This TCR was sampled from a woman aged 80 or over with active or convalescent COVID-19. The CDR3 DNA sequence: TGCGCCAGCAGCTTGGGGGGACAGGGAAGGGGTGAAAAACTGTTTTTT. Protein product: CASSLGGQGRGEKLFF.